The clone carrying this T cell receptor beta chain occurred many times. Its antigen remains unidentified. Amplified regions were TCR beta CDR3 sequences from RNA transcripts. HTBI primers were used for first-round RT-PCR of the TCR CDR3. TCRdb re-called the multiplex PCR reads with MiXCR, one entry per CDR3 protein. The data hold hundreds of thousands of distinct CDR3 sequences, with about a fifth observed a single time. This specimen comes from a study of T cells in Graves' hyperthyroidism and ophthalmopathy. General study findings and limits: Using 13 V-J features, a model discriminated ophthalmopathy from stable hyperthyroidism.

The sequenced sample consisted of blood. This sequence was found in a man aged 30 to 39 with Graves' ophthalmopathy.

The CDR3: CASSLSTASSTDTQYF. The CDR3 nucleotides read TGTGCCAGCAGTTTAAGTACGGCCTCTAGCACAGATACGCAGTATTTT. The rearrangement links TRBV12-3 or TRBV12-4 to TRBJ2-3, with D hard to call. V dropped 2 bases and J dropped 0 bases, with 12 bases sitting between them. The CDR3 has 16 residues.